Described below is a single T cell receptor beta chain sequence and its context. Its recognized antigen is unknown. No qualities accompany the bases; no much larger clone lies one base away. Before genomic DNA was extracted, conventional CD4+ T cells were isolated from blood as CD25-low CD127-high cells. For repertoire analyses, the comparison group consisted of fewer than 10 healthy control donors. The data stem from a study of regulatory and conventional T cells in RAG deficiency (dated by TCRdb to 2017 to 2019). Study-level background: High-throughput TCR beta sequencing was used to compare the diversity and composition of the Treg, conventional CD4+ and CD8+ T cell repertoires of RAG-deficient patients with those of healthy controls.

The research as a whole found: Unique TCR beta sequences from Treg cells were 95 to 100-fold fewer in Omenn syndrome and CID/AS patients than controls, versus 7.5 to 10-fold for other subsets. For some subjects, some analyses of T-cell subsets were not performed. Shorter CDR3 lengths were found in all patient T-cell subsets, and >85% Treg-Tconv repertoire overlap at nucleotide and amino acid level was observed in Omenn syndrome patients. Markedly lower Shannon entropy and higher Simpson indices were observed in RAG-deficient patients than in control T-cell subpopulations. Sorted CD25-high CD127-low cells from Omenn syndrome patients may represent peripherally activated cells rather than bona fide Treg cells.

Preparation of the library involved the immunoSEQ multiplex PCR assay. Genomic DNA from the sorted T-cell subsets was used to amplify and sequence rearranged TCR beta chain products. On the authors' methods: Shannon entropy and Simpson indices were used to measure the diversity of productive TCR beta rearrangements in each repertoire. To assess clonal expansion, the frequencies of the 100 most abundant productive TCR beta clonotypes were added up as a share of total reads. The TRB repertoires were scored with a self-reactivity index built on which amino acids appear at CDR3beta positions 6 and 7. Repertoire analyses used two-way ANOVA; flow cytometric analyses used Student t or Mann-Whitney tests. The table comes from immuneACCESS by way of TCRdb, which keeps in-frame sequences with V and J called. Part of the clones is missing from these tables; in studies checked, under half for an unresolved V gene and the rest for unknown reasons. The DNA gave D and trimming, while V, J and clone size come from that table. The sample table lists approximately 35,000 clones, 60% to 85% of them with a count of one. The top ten constitute 3% to 4% of the sample.

The data were also submitted as part of a second study, on regulatory T cells. As noted in the second study: In the multiplex PCR, 52 forward TRBV primers and 13 reverse TRBJ primers were used, and assay-based and computational corrections were applied for amplification bias. Restricted unique TRB V-J pairs and skewed V and J gene usage were observed in patient repertoires, most markedly in regulatory T cells. T-cell receptor beta repertoires of sorted regulatory, conventional CD4+ and CD8+ T cells were compared between CD3G-deficient patients and healthy controls. Ficoll density separation was used to isolate peripheral blood mononuclear cells. Within the immunoSEQ assay, multiplex PCR amplified rearranged TRB loci from genomic DNA. TRB amplicons were sequenced using an Illumina HiSeq platform. Custom algorithms error-filtered the raw sequences and aligned the raw sequences to reference gene sequences, after which the immunoSEQ online tools were used for analysis. The frequencies of productive and nonproductive TRB rearrangements were evaluated among unique sequences as well as among total sequences. Group comparisons used t tests, Mann-Whitney tests or two-way ANOVA run in Prism software.

Input material: CD4+ effector T cells sorted from blood. The source of this sequence is a human donor in good health.

The encoded CDR3 is CASSRRDRAAELFF. Here is the DNA: TGTGCCAGTAGTCGCCGGGACAGGGCCGCGGAACTGTTTTTT. The V and J genes are TRBV19 and TRBJ1-4; the central 9 bases match TRBD1. V and J are trimmed by 5 bases and 12 bases, and the gene matches miss 10 bases of the junction. The CDR3 covers 14 residues, taking in both the cysteine and the phenylalanine. Only CDR3 DNA is held: 42 bases, read in frame from base 1. CDR1 LNHDA and CDR2 SQIVND were looked up in the germline V gene (reference sequence).